This T cell receptor (beta chain) derives from a study of shared clonotypes between healthy human individuals. Study background: The donors, two women and a few men, were aged 18 to 49. The study, taken as a whole, reports: A handful of donors showed sharing of about 5.5% of naive CD4 clonotypes. Generally, estimated richness proved larger in naive subsets than it did in memory subsets.

Generated by immunoSEQ multiplex PCR, the TCRdb table keeps only in-frame clones and is missing some. The data show around 1.9 million clones, around 93% seen once. CDR3 length: 15 residues. The germline V gene encodes CDR1 SGHNT and CDR2 YENEEA. Note on this clone: Its specificity is unknown.

Selected positively for CCR7 and CD45RO-negative, naive CD8 cells excluded terminally differentiated effector memory CD45RA+ cells. The sequenced sample was naive CD8+ T cells from PBMCs. This TCR was sampled from a man younger than 35 in good health. Some clones in this sample may be carry-over from other donors' samples. This rearrangement joins TRBV11-3 to TRBJ2-5, with TRBD1 matching over 10 bases. The J call is doubtful: the DNA matches TRBJ2-7 better. This CDR3 is CASSPGQGGTYEQYF. Written as DNA, the CDR3 is TGTGCCAGCAGCCCCGGACAGGGGGGAACCTACGAGCAGTACTTC.